This is a list of T cell receptor beta chains from one sample in a study of T cell repertoires in cytomegalovirus infection. TCRdb itself ran the reads through MiXCR, one entry per CDR3 protein. Counted here are approximately 500,000 distinct CDR3 sequences, about 33% occurring once; the ten biggest clones make up 15% to 20%. These TCRs are of unknown antigen specificity. Source: cultured PBMCs, taken from culture after CMV antigen stimulation. Receptor source: a human donor in good health (CMV status not recorded). Some clones in this sample may be carry-over from other donors' samples. CDR3s include the opening cysteine and the closing phenylalanine or tryptophan. Fields, in order: J gene, V gene, clone size, D gene, CDR3 DNA, CDR3 protein. D genes are given only for firm matches. Part of the rows lack a size; the others show once, few, many or a class for expanded clones.

>TRBJ2-7|TRBV11-2|few|TRBD1
TGTGCCAGCAGCCTACGGATTAGGGGACAGGGTAGGGGCGAGCAGTACTTC
CASSLRIRGQGRGEQYF
>TRBJ2-7|TRBV7-2|.|.
TGTGCCAGCACTTTCGGACCCTACTACGAGCAGTACTTC
CASTFGPYYEQYF
>TRBJ1-4|TRBV7-2|many|TRBD1
TGTGCCAGCAGCGTCGGACAGGGCCAAGAAAAACTGTTTTTT
CASSVGQGQEKLFF
>TRBJ2-7|TRBV27|.|.
TGTGCCAGCAGTCCCACGGGACGGGCCTACGAGCAGTACTTC
CASSPTGRAYEQYF
>TRBJ2-3|TRBV30|.|TRBD2
TGTGCCTTGCGACTAGCACCAAGCACAGATACGCAGTACTTT
CALRLAPSTDTQYF
>TRBJ2-1|TRBV18|.|.
TGTGCCAGCTCACCACGGCCATCCCCAGAGAATGAGCAGTTCTTC
CASSPRPSPENEQFF
>TRBJ2-7|TRBV7-3|.|.
TGTGCCAGCAGCTTAAACTCGGGGACCTACGAGCAGTACTTC
CASSLNSGTYEQYF
>TRBJ2-5|TRBV28|few|.
TGTGCCAGCAGTCAAACAGGGCTGGAGACCCAGTACTTC
CASSQTGLETQYF
>TRBJ1-1|TRBV20-1|.|.
TGCAGTGCTCCAAAACAGGTAACGAACACTGAAGCTTTCTTT
CSAPKQVTNTEAFF
>TRBJ1-6|TRBV11-2|.|.
TGTGCCAGCAGCCCAGAGGGCCAAACTAGCTCCTATAATTCACCCCTCCACTTT
CASSPEGQTSSYNSPLHF
>TRBJ1-5|TRBV19|few|.
TGTGCCAGTAGTATCGGAGGGGCCGGTCAGCCCCAGCATTTT
CASSIGGAGQPQHF
>TRBJ1-2|TRBV19|once|.
TGTGCCAGCCAGGACAGCCCATCTATTAACTACACCTTC
CASQDSPSINYTF
>TRBJ1-1|TRBV9|few|.
TGTGCCAGCAGCCCTGGGCAAGGCACTGAAGCTTTCTTT
CASSPGQGTEAFF
>TRBJ1-5|TRBV30|.|.
TGTGCCTGGAAGAAGGGACTAGGGGATCAGCCCCAGCATTTT
CAWKKGLGDQPQHF
>TRBJ2-2|TRBV11-2|few|TRBD2
TGTGCCAGCAGCAAATGGGGACTATCGAACACCGGGGAGCTGTTTTTT
CASSKWGLSNTGELFF
>TRBJ1-4|TRBV12-3/TRBV12-4|many|.
TGTGCCAGCAGTTCCCGTGGGGGGTTTGGAGGTTTACTGTTTTTT
CASSSRGGFGGLLFF
>TRBJ2-3|TRBV6-2/TRBV6-3|few|.
TGTGCCAGCAGCCACTCTACAGATACGCAGTATTTT
CASSHSTDTQYF